This T cell receptor (beta chain) appears in the sequencing data of a study of shared clonotypes between healthy human individuals. V was pared by 3 bases and J by 0 bases, with 20 bases of the junction left unmatched. This CDR3 spans 21 amino acids. Germline-derived CDR1 and CDR2 are ENHRY and SYGVKD. Findings and limits, study-wide: All-four-donor shared clonotypes had higher generation probabilities than non-shared clonotypes did.

Measured with immunoSEQ multiplex PCR; TCRdb has only the in-frame clones, and not every one. The repertoire holds hundreds of thousands of clones, with roughly 95% as singletons. CD8 cells regarded as naive lacked CD45RO, were positively chosen for CCR7, and omitted terminally differentiated effector memory CD45RA+ cells. In the case of this clone: Its matching antigen is unknown.

V is TRBV10-3 and J is TRBJ2-7; 10 bases match TRBD2. The receptor comes from a woman aged 25 to 39 in good health. Sequenced material: naive CD8+ T cells sorted from blood. The CDR3 region has the DNA TGTGCCATCAGTGACCCGAGGATGACTAGCGGGCTCCAGCAAAGCTCCTACGAGCAGTACTTC. Translation gives CAISDPRMTSGLQQSSYEQYF.